The clone carrying this T cell receptor beta chain was detected many times. Its target is not known. Germline V lookup: CDR1 MNHEY, CDR2 SVGAGI. Trimming took 5 bases from V and 5 from J; bases not matched to a gene: 10. This CDR3 spans 15 amino acids. The data were taken from a study of read filtering for tumor transcriptome and immune sequencing. Background on the study: Mean patient age was roughly 70 years, range about 47 to 85; 17 male, over twelve female. After DNase treatment, RNA was made into whole-transcriptome libraries.

Study results and limitations: About 77% of IR-seq clonotypes had a single read, yet these held approximately 3.7% of reads. Without single-read clonotypes, shared clonotype proportions correlated more between IR-seq and RNA-seq.

This library used 300 to 500 ng RNA and molecular barcoded adaptors spanning alpha/delta and beta/gamma chains. TCRdb re-derived calls from the reads in MiXCR, one entry per CDR3 protein. The sample has more than 55,000 distinct CDR3 sequences; roughly a fifth are singletons. This clonotype originated in a donor aged 40 or older with multiple myeloma. What was sequenced was a population of CD138-negative cells sorted from bone marrow. The chain couples TRBV6-5 to TRBJ2-5, with 8 bases fitting TRBD1. The CDR3 nucleotides read TGTGCCAGCAGTCCCTCCCAGGGGGCGGGGGAGACCCAGTACTTC. Its translation is CASSPSQGAGETQYF.